The 8 T cell receptor beta chains listed next were all sequenced from one sample in a study of blood T cell repertoires in COVID-19 (dated by TCRdb to about 2020). Library preparation used the immunoSEQ multiplex PCR assay. TCRdb stores this immuneACCESS table with in-frame sequences only. Part of the clones is absent; in the studies checked, under half of the shortfall reflects unresolved V genes, and no reason is known for the rest. Present in this sample are 250,000 to 300,000 clones, roughly 90% of which were seen just once. Of the sample, 12% falls within the top ten clones. The sequenced material came from peripheral blood. The receptor source for this set is a woman in her thirties with COVID-19, enrolled during active disease.

The V call is TRBV7-9, the J call TRBJ2-3, with TRBD2 identical over 7 bases. Germline lookup yields CDR1 SEHNR and CDR2 FQNEAQ (reference sequence). V trimming: 5 bases; J trimming: 4 bases; junction bases outside the gene matches: 6. This CDR3 has 14 amino acids. The CDR3 DNA reads TGTGCCAGCAGCGACGGGGGGAGTTCAGATACGCAGTATTTT. It specifies CASSDGGSSDTQYF.

The V gene is TRBV19, the J gene TRBJ2-4; 8 nucleotides line up with TRBD1. The CDR3 is 15 residues long. Unmatched junction bases numbered 15, after V lost 10 bases and J lost 7 bases. CDR1 and CDR2 from the germline V gene are LNHDA and SQIVND (reference sequence). In nucleotides, the CDR3 is TGTGCCACCACGGCAGTCCCAGGGGGCGGCAACATTCAGTACTTC. Amino acids: CATTAVPGGGNIQYF.

V gene TRBV10-2 combines with J gene TRBJ1-2, with D possibly TRBD1 on 6 matching bases. This CDR3 contains 14 residues. Per the germline V gene, CDR1 is WSHSY and CDR2 is SAAADI. V lost 7 bases to trimming and J lost 4 bases, with 16 bases between them. In nucleotides, the CDR3 is TGCGCCAGCACCGAGGGGGGGACGGTCTATGGCTACACCTTC. Residues: CASTEGGTVYGYTF.

V and J are TRBV13 and TRBJ1-4, with no clear D. V was shortened by 0 bases and J by 4 bases, with 9 bases between the two germline ends. The CDR3 runs to 15 residues. CDR1 is PRHDT, CDR2 FYEKMQ, per germline (reference sequence). The CDR3 region has the DNA TGTGCCAGCAGCTTAGGAGCGAACTATAATGAAAAACTGTTTTTT. This codes for CASSLGANYNEKLFF.

The V and J genes are TRBV7-7 and TRBJ2-5, with D possibly TRBD1 on 6 matching bases. V lost 5 bases to trimming and J lost 7 bases, with 20 bases between them. The CDR3 covers 15 residues. Germline CDR1 and CDR2: SSHAT and FNYEAQ (reference sequence). The CDR3 loop is CASSPRTVWLSTQYF. CDR3 in DNA: TGTGCCAGCAGCCCCAGGACAGTCTGGTTATCGACCCAGTACTTC.

The CDR3, as DNA: TGTGCCAGCAGTTTAACTTTCTCCTACAATGAGCAGTTCTTC. It translates to CASSLTFSYNEQFF. The chain has TRBV27 and TRBJ2-1; D call uncertain. V was cut by 2 bases and J by 0 bases, with 5 bases left in between. Germline V CDR1 and CDR2: MNHEY, SMNVEV (reference sequence). The CDR3 spans 14 residues.

The V and J genes are TRBV5-6 and TRBJ1-2, with D maybe TRBD1 (5 bases). The ends were cut back, 5 bases at V and 4 bases at J, with 15 bases in the middle. The CDR3 totals 14 residues. The germline V gene has CDR1 SGHDT and CDR2 YYEEEE. Here the CDR3 reads CASSPSTGSYGYTF. CDR3 bases: TGTGCCAGCAGTCCGTCAACAGGTTCCTATGGCTACACCTTC.

CDR3 amino acids: CASSLRLKETQYF. Written as DNA, the CDR3 is TGTGCCAGCAGTTTGCGGCTAAAAGAGACCCAGTACTTC. This chain joins TRBV6-6 and TRBJ2-5; D gene ambiguous. The CDR3 is 13 amino acids. Per the germline V gene, CDR1 is MNHNY and CDR2 is SVGAGI (reference sequence). V lost 4 bases and J lost 3, with 9 bases in between.